The clone carrying this T cell receptor beta chain was seen at least ten times. The data were obtained in a study of regulatory T cells in long-lasting Graves disease. Time point here: persistent/refractory GD, antithyroid drugs over 5 years with positive TRAb. Extracted RNA from PBMCs served as the source of the TCR library. Arm-PCR with iRepertoire HTBI primers amplified the CDR3 regions for these TCR beta libraries. One entry per CDR3 protein, called by TCRdb with MiXCR from the multiplex PCR reads. This table has about 430,000 distinct CDR3 sequences, 20% to 25% appearing once. The CDR3 contains 15 residues. V was pared by 0 bases and J by 3 bases, with 11 bases between. Looked up from germline, CDR1 is MDHEN and CDR2 is SYDVKM.

Specimen: peripheral blood mononuclear cells (PBMCs), collected when the disease was refractory, from a patient treated with antithyroid drugs. This receptor was identified in a female donor with Graves disease. The chain is built from TRBV28 and TRBJ1-1, with TRBD1 as a possible D gene (5 bases). The CDR3 DNA is TGTGCCAGCAGTTTATGGGGGGACCGGGACACTGAAGCTTTCTTT. Its protein is CASSLWGDRDTEAFF.